One and the same sample provided the 15 T cell receptor beta chains below, sequenced in a study of T-cell memory formation after mild COVID-19. TCRdb reprocessed the 5' RACE reads via MiXCR and lists one record per CDR3 protein. The table records 400,000 to 500,000 distinct CDR3 sequences, 15% to 20% of them present only once. Source material: PBMCs or a T cell subset sorted from them (not recorded which). The origin of the receptors is an adult woman who had mild COVID-19 (a few samples of this study predate the infection). Cell type and time point are not known.

This clonotype appeared a few times. This rearrangement joins TRBV12-3 or TRBV12-4 to TRBJ2-1; weak D call: TRBD1 (6 bases). The ends were cut back, 4 bases at V and 4 bases at J, with 14 bases in the middle. This CDR3 has 15 amino acids. The chain's CDR3 is CASSSGTTPYNEQFF. The CDR3 coding sequence is TGTGCCAGCAGTTCCGGGACAACGCCATACAATGAGCAGTTCTTC.

The J gene is TRBJ2-1, the V gene TRBV29-1; D is perhaps TRBD2 (7 bases). Between the trimmed V and J ends, which lost 5 bases and 9 bases, there was a span of 14 bases. CDR3 size: 12 residues. CDR1 SQVTM and CDR2 ANQGSEA come from the germline V gene. CDR3 amino acids: CSVQGGAGEQFF. CDR3 nucleotides: TGCAGCGTTCAAGGGGGGGCGGGTGAGCAGTTCTTC.

The chain has TRBV4-3 and TRBJ2-3; D is undetermined. The V gene's germline CDR1 is LGHNA and CDR2 YSLEER. The CDR3 loop spans 15 amino acids. V lost 1 base and J lost 0, with 8 bases in between. Written as DNA, the CDR3 is TGCGCCAGCAGCCAAGCGCAGACAAGCACAGATACGCAGTATTTT. This gives the protein CASSQAQTSTDTQYF.

Only a few counts were recorded for this clonotype. The V call is TRBV4-2, the J call TRBJ2-1; weak D call: TRBD2 (6 bases). V lost 4 bases to trimming and J lost 7 bases, with 17 bases between them. In germline, CDR1 is LGHNA, CDR2 YNFKEQ. This CDR3 has 15 residues. CDR3: CASSRRPDAGNEQFF. CDR3 nucleotide sequence: TGTGCCAGCAGCCGTAGACCTGACGCGGGGAATGAGCAGTTCTTC.

This clonotype was found a few times. This sequence joins TRBV11-3 and TRBJ2-1; 9 bases are shared with TRBD2. The germline V gene has CDR1 SGHNT and CDR2 YENEEA. Trimming removed 4 bases from V and 4 bases from J; junction bases left unmatched: 14. This CDR3 spans 18 amino acids. The CDR3 spells CASSSDSGSSATYNEQFF. The CDR3 region has the DNA TGTGCCAGCAGCTCAGATAGCGGGAGTAGTGCGACGTACAATGAGCAGTTCTTC. The full variable domain, with the rest looked up from reference TRBV11-3 and TRBJ2-1, is EAGVVQSPRYKIIEKKQPVAFWCNPISGHNTLYWYLQNLGQGPELLIRYENEEAVDDSQLPKDRFSAERLKGVDSTLKIQPAELGDSAVYLCASSSDSGSSATYNEQFFGPGTRLTVL.

V usage is TRBV7-9 and J usage is TRBJ2-7; D may be TRBD2 (6 bases). The V end lost 5 bases, the J end lost 3 bases, and 14 bases lay between the germline ends. The CDR3 loop spans 14 amino acids. Germline V gene data show CDR1 as SEHNR and CDR2 as FQNEAQ (reference sequence). CDR3 in DNA: TGTGCCAGCAGCCGAACTGGGACTCTCTACGAGCAGTACTTC. Amino acid sequence: CASSRTGTLYEQYF.

The chain combines TRBV7-2 with TRBJ2-5; either TRBD1 or TRBD2 may supply D (5 bases each). V lost 5 bases and J 6 bases, leaving 16 bases between the germline ends. This CDR3 region has 14 residues. Germline V CDR1 and CDR2: SGHTA, FQGNSA. This CDR3 is CASSRRDAAQTQYF. The CDR3 DNA reads as TGTGCCAGCAGCCGCCGGGACGCCGCTCAGACCCAGTACTTC.

This clonotype was observed a few times. The CDR3 nucleotides are TGTGCCATCAGTGACGACTCGACAGCCTACGAGCAGTACTTC. It codes for CAISDDSTAYEQYF. The genes are TRBV10-3 and TRBJ2-7; D may be TRBD1 (5 bases). CDR1 is ENHRY and CDR2 is SYGVKD in the germline V gene. The V end was cut by 3 bases, the J end by 2 bases, with 11 bases between. The CDR3 runs to 14 residues.

This clonotype was found a few times. V gene TRBV9 combines with J gene TRBJ1-3; D ambiguous. V lost 4 bases to trimming and J lost 0 bases, with 8 bases between them. This CDR3 has 14 amino acids. The germline CDR1 and CDR2 sequences are SGDLS and YYNGEE. CDR3 amino acids: CASSTTSSGNTIYF. CDR3 bases: TGTGCCAGCAGCACTACTAGCTCTGGAAACACCATATATTTT.

This clonotype was picked up a small number of times. The chain combines TRBV14 with TRBJ2-3, with a weak D call TRBD2 (6 bases). This CDR3 spans 14 amino acids. CDR1 SGHDN and CDR2 FVKESK come from the germline V gene. Trimming removed 3 bases from V and 2 bases from J, with 9 bases in between. CDR3 in DNA: TGTGCCAGCAGCCACGGGGGTCCCACAGATACGCAGTATTTT. This codes for CASSHGGPTDTQYF. Based on the CDR3 plus reference TRBV14 and TRBJ2-3, the full variable domain is EAGVTQFPSHSVIEKGQTVTLRCDPISGHDNLYWYRRVMGKEIKFLLHFVKESKQDESGMPNNRFLAERTGGTYSTLKVQPAELEDSGVYFCASSHGGPTDTQYFGPGTRLTVL.

The CDR3 DNA reads as TGCAGTGCCATAAACCAGGACGAGGGCAGCGAGCAGTACTTC. Translating it yields CSAINQDEGSEQYF. This chain links TRBV20-1 with TRBJ2-7, with D perhaps TRBD2 (5 bases). Trimming took 6 bases from V and 6 from J, leaving 21 bases between them. Germline assignment: CDR1 DFQATT and CDR2 SNEGSKA (reference sequence). The CDR3 sequence is 14 residues long.

This clonotype has only a few counts. The chain has TRBV29-1 and TRBJ2-1; 8 bases line up with TRBD2. CDR3 length equals 13 residues. Germline V CDR1 and CDR2: SQVTM, ANQGSEA. After removal of 1 base from V and 6 bases from J, the junction contained 2 bases not matched to a gene. DNA for the CDR3: TGCAGCGTTGAAGCTCGGGGGGGCAATGAGCAGTTCTTC. Translating it yields CSVEARGGNEQFF.

This clonotype was counted between two and nine times. The V gene is TRBV19, the J gene TRBJ2-7; perhaps TRBD2 as D (6 bases). Trimming left V 5 bases short and J 0 bases short, with 20 bases between. Germline CDR1 LNHDA, CDR2 SQIVND (reference sequence). This CDR3 has 17 amino acids. The CDR3 coding sequence is TGTGCCAGTAGTGCCGGGGGTTTGGCGGGCGACTCCTACGAGCAGTACTTC. The encoded protein is CASSAGGLAGDSYEQYF.

The V gene is TRBV9, the J gene TRBJ2-4; tentative D call: TRBD1 (7 bases). The CDR3 sequence is 14 residues long. Germline-derived CDR1 and CDR2 are SGDLS and YYNGEE. Trimming stripped 5 bases from V and 6 bases from J, with 15 bases between. The CDR3 DNA reads as TGTGCCAGCAGTGATGGACAGGAGGGAAACATTCAGTACTTC. This translates into CASSDGQEGNIQYF.

The V and J genes are TRBV12-3 or TRBV12-4 and TRBJ2-7; no clear D gene. There are 14 residues in the CDR3. V dropped 6 bases and J dropped 2 bases, with 14 bases sitting between them. DNA of the CDR3: TGTGCCAGCAGCCTTCGGACCCAGGCCTACGAGCAGTACTTC. This encodes CASSLRTQAYEQYF.